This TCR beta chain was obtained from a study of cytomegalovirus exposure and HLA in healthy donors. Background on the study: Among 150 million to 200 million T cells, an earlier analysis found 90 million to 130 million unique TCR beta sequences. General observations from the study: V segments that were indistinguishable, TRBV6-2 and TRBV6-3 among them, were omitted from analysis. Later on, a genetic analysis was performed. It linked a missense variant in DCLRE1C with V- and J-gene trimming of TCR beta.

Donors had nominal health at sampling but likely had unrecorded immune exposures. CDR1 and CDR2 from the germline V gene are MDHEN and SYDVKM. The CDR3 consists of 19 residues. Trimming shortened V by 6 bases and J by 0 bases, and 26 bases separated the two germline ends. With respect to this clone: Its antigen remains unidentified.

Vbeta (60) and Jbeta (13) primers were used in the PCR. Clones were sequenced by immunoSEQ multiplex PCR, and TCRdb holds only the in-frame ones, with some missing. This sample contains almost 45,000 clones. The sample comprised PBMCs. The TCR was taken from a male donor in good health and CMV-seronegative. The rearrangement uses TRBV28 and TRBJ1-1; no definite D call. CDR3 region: CASRPLIERARGVNTEAFF. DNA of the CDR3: TGTGCCAGCAGACCCCTCATTGAAAGGGCACGGGGAGTGAACACTGAAGCTTTCTTT.